The 22 T cell receptor beta chains presented below share a single source sample, sequenced in a study of a mutant IDH1 vaccine in newly diagnosed glioma. These receptors' antigens are unknown. Time point noted: week 35, safety follow-up. One vaccine dose held 300 ug of mutant IDH1 20-mer peptide and came with topical imiquimod. The assay was immunoSEQ multiplex PCR, and TCRdb's table has in-frame clones only and misses some. Of roughly 49,000 clones in the sample, 85% to 95% are singletons; the top ten hold 2.3%. The input for sequencing was PBMCs, taken from a glioma patient whose treatment included an IDH1 peptide vaccine. The receptors shown here come from a man aged 45-65 years with glioma.

The chain recombines TRBV5-4 with TRBJ2-7, with 15 nucleotides matching TRBD2. V gave up 0 bases and J gave up 3 bases; unmatched junction bases: 4. The germline CDR1 and CDR2 sequences are SGHNT and YYREEE (reference sequence). The CDR3 sequence is 17 residues long. CDR3 protein: CASSLGTSGGALYEQYF. The DNA for the CDR3 is TGTGCCAGCAGCTTGGGGACTAGCGGGGGGGCCCTCTACGAGCAGTACTTC. The whole variable domain, remainder taken from reference TRBV5-4 and TRBJ2-7, is ETGVTQSPTHLIKTRGQQVTLRCSSQSGHNTVSWYQQALGQGPQFIFQYYREEENGRGNFPPRFSGLQFPNYSSELNVNALELDDSALYLCASSLGTSGGALYEQYFGPGTRLTVT.

The rearrangement joins TRBV5-8 to TRBJ2-5, with 11 bases that match TRBD2. Trimming cost V 3 bases and J 4 bases; bases outside gene matches: 14. This CDR3 contains 18 residues. The germline CDR1 and CDR2 sequences are SGHTS and YDEGEE. The CDR3 spells CASSSDRLAGQKGETQYF. CDR3 bases: TGTGCCAGCAGCTCAGACCGACTAGCGGGACAAAAAGGAGAGACCCAGTACTTC.

CDR3 residues: CASSLVGTGGRSTDTQYF. CDR3 in DNA: TGTGCCAGCAGTTTAGTAGGAACGGGGGGGAGGAGCACAGATACGCAGTATTTT. This sequence joins TRBV28 and TRBJ2-3, with TRBD2 matching 8 bases. V dropped 2 bases and J dropped 0; count of bases not matched to a gene: 10. CDR3 length equals 18 residues. The germline V gene has CDR1 MDHEN and CDR2 SYDVKM.

The V and J genes are TRBV7-2 and TRBJ2-1; 7 bases agree with TRBD2. V was pared by 3 bases and J by 4 bases, with 6 bases of the junction left unmatched. The CDR3 loop spans 15 amino acids. Germline V gene sequence: CDR1 SGHTA, CDR2 FQGNSA. The CDR3 sequence: CASSFGRAGYNEQFF. CDR3 bases: TGTGCCAGCAGCTTCGGACGAGCGGGGTACAATGAGCAGTTCTTC. The whole variable domain, filled in from reference TRBV7-2 and TRBJ2-1, reads GAGVSQSPSNKVTEKGKDVELRCDPISGHTALYWYRQSLGQGLEFLIYFQGNSAPDKSGLPSDRFSAERTGGSVSTLTIQRTQQEDSAVYLCASSFGRAGYNEQFFGPGTRLTVL.

The rearrangement uses TRBV19 and TRBJ1-2; perhaps TRBD1 as D (5 bases). Germline CDR1 and CDR2: LNHDA and SQIVND (reference sequence). V lost 7 bases to trimming and J lost 4 bases, with 22 bases between them. The CDR3 consists of 16 residues. The CDR3 is CASTYLPAPGGYGYTF. DNA for the CDR3: TGTGCCAGTACCTACTTACCGGCCCCTGGGGGCTATGGCTACACCTTC.

The genes are TRBV19 and TRBJ2-7; 7 bases are shared with TRBD1. The junction had 5 bases not matched to a gene; V was cut back by 0 bases and J by 6 bases. The CDR3 is made up of 14 amino acids. The germline CDR1 and CDR2 sequences are LNHDA and SQIVND (reference sequence). The CDR3 loop is CASSIDRGLGEQYF. CDR3 DNA sequence: TGTGCCAGTAGTATAGATAGGGGGCTGGGCGAGCAGTACTTC. Full variable domain (remainder filled in from reference TRBV19 and TRBJ2-7): DGGITQSPKYLFRKEGQNVTLSCEQNLNHDAMYWYRQDPGQGLRLIYYSQIVNDFQKGDIAEGYSVSREKKESFPLTVTSAQKNPTAFYLCASSIDRGLGEQYFGPGTRLTVT.

This chain links TRBV14 with TRBJ1-2, with TRBD1 as a possible D gene (5 bases). Germline CDR1 and CDR2: SGHDN and FVKESK. The CDR3 loop spans 16 amino acids. The V and J ends lost 1 base and 7 bases respectively, with 19 bases between them. CDR3 nucleotide sequence: TGTGCCAGCAGCCAAGGAAGGAGTGAGGGGCTCGGTGGCTACACCTTC. Translating gives CASSQGRSEGLGGYTF.

This clone has only one observation. The V call is TRBV7-2, the J call TRBJ2-1; D perhaps matches TRBD1 (5 bases). CDR3 length: 12 residues. CDR1 is SGHTA, CDR2 FQGNSA, per germline. The V end was cut by 6 bases, the J end by 4 bases, with 7 bases between. The CDR3 DNA sequence: TGTGCCAGCAGTCGACAGTACAATGAGCAGTTCTTC. This gives the protein CASSRQYNEQFF.

This chain joins TRBV2 and TRBJ1-2, with 12 bases matching TRBD1. Germline CDR1 SNHLY, CDR2 FYNNEI. V shed 4 bases, J shed 2 bases, and the junction held 2 bases outside the gene matches. The CDR3 is 15 residues long. The DNA of the CDR3 is TGTGCCAGCAGTGTAGGGACAGGGGGCAACTATGGCTACACCTTC. It codes for CASSVGTGGNYGYTF.

In its sample, this clone was seen once. The gene calls are TRBV19 and TRBJ1-6; the match to TRBD1 covers 8 bases. CDR1 is LNHDA, CDR2 SQIVND, per germline (reference sequence). The CDR3 has 14 residues. V lost 2 bases and J lost 7; bases outside the gene matches: 1. CDR3 protein: CASSIQGANSPLHF. The DNA of the CDR3 is TGTGCCAGTAGTATACAGGGGGCAAATTCACCCCTCCACTTT.

This chain joins TRBV7-2 and TRBJ1-1; possibly TRBD1 for D (5 bases). The CDR3 runs 13 residues. With 6 bases removed from V and 5 bases from J, the gap between germline ends came to 13 bases. Germline V CDR1 and CDR2: SGHTA, FQGNSA. In nucleotides, the CDR3 is TGTGCCAGCAGGGCAGGGACGGGGACTGAAGCTTTCTTT. This encodes CASRAGTGTEAFF.

The CDR3 loop reads CATSTLQGARYEQYF. CDR3 in DNA: TGTGCCACCAGCACGCTTCAGGGGGCGCGTTACGAGCAGTACTTC. The chain couples TRBV15 to TRBJ2-7; the match to TRBD1 covers 8 bases. V lost 4 bases and J lost 4; bases outside the gene matches: 9. The CDR3 runs 15 residues. Germline V gene sequence: CDR1 LNHNV, CDR2 YYDKDF (reference sequence). Variable domain in full (rest from reference TRBV15 and TRBJ2-7): DAMVIQNPRYQVTQFGKPVTLSCSQTLNHNVMYWYQQKSSQAPKLLFHYYDKDFNNEADTPDNFQSRRPNTSFCFLDIRSPGLGDTAMYLCATSTLQGARYEQYFGPGTRLTVT.

V usage is TRBV5-1 and J usage is TRBJ2-5; TRBD1 matches 8 bases. CDR3 length equals 14 residues. Germline CDR1 and CDR2: SGHRS and YFSETQ. The trim removed 4 bases at V and 3 bases at J, leaving 5 bases unmatched. CDR3 residues: CASSRDRGKETQYF. CDR3 DNA: TGCGCCAGCAGCCGTGACAGGGGTAAAGAGACCCAGTACTTC.

The chain is built from TRBV5-4 and TRBJ2-5, with 14 bases identical to TRBD2. CDR1 is SGHNT and CDR2 is YYREEE in the germline V gene (reference sequence). There are 16 residues in the CDR3. V dropped 6 bases and J dropped 4; count of bases not matched to a gene: 8. Written as DNA, the CDR3 is TGTGCCAGCACCCAGGGACTAGCGGGGGTGAGAGAGACCCAGTACTTC. This sequence encodes CASTQGLAGVRETQYF.

The chain employs TRBV5-1 and TRBJ2-5; 11 positions agree with TRBD2. Germline V CDR1 and CDR2: SGHRS, YFSETQ. The CDR3 loop spans 17 amino acids. V gave up 4 bases and J gave up 2 bases; unmatched junction bases: 10. The CDR3 DNA follows: TGCGCCAGCAGCCGGGGGGGCCTAGCGGGAGGACAAGAGACCCAGTACTTC. Translation: CASSRGGLAGGQETQYF.

J is TRBJ1-1 and V is TRBV6-5; D call uncertain. The germline V gene encodes CDR1 MNHEY and CDR2 SVGAGI. This CDR3 has 14 amino acids. Between the trimmed V and J ends, which lost 5 bases and 0 bases, there was a span of 10 bases. DNA for the CDR3: TGTGCCAGCAGTCGCGGGGAGCTGAACACTGAAGCTTTCTTT. Amino acid sequence: CASSRGELNTEAFF.

This chain joins TRBV27 and TRBJ2-3; the D call may be TRBD1 or TRBD2 (5 bases each). This CDR3 is built from 15 residues. Germline assignment: CDR1 MNHEY and CDR2 SMNVEV (reference sequence). V was shortened by 7 bases and J by 2 bases, with 16 bases between the two germline ends. CDR3 residues: CASTPWGRYTDTQYF. Written as DNA, the CDR3 is TGTGCCAGCACCCCATGGGGACGTTACACAGATACGCAGTATTTT.

The chain has TRBV19 and TRBJ2-3; TRBD1 is a possible D gene (5 bases). This CDR3 is built from 16 residues. Germline CDR1 reads LNHDA; CDR2 reads SQIVND (reference sequence). V lost 3 bases to trimming and J lost 2 bases, with 15 bases between them. The DNA of the CDR3 is TGTGCCAGTAGTATGAAAATGGGCAGGGCCACAGATACGCAGTATTTT. Its protein is CASSMKMGRATDTQYF.

V usage is TRBV2 and J usage is TRBJ2-2, with 7 bases that match TRBD2. Trimming cost V 7 bases and J 6 bases; bases outside gene matches: 11. The CDR3 is 15 residues long. Looked up from germline, CDR1 is SNHLY and CDR2 is FYNNEI. This CDR3 reads CASKLEGGVPGELFF. CDR3 bases: TGTGCCAGCAAGTTGGAGGGAGGGGTCCCCGGGGAGCTGTTTTTT. Together with reference TRBV2 and TRBJ2-2, the CDR3 gives the full variable domain: EPEVTQTPSHQVTQMGQEVILRCVPISNHLYFYWYRQILGQKVEFLVSFYNNEISEKSEIFDDQFSVERPDGSNFTLKIRSTKLEDSAMYFCASKLEGGVPGELFFGEGSRLTVL.

The chain couples TRBV19 to TRBJ1-4, with 9 bases lining up with TRBD1. Per germline, CDR1 LNHDA and CDR2 SQIVND (reference sequence). The length of the CDR3 is 12 residues. V was clipped by 9 bases and J by 7 bases; unmatched bases: 3. Written as DNA, the CDR3 is TGTGCCAGCGGACAGGGGTCTGAAAAACTGTTTTTT. It specifies CASGQGSEKLFF.

The CDR3 bases are TGCAGCGTTGTGCGCGGCGGGGTTTACGAGCAGTACTTC. Its translation is CSVVRGGVYEQYF. V gene TRBV29-1 combines with J gene TRBJ2-7; tentatively, D is TRBD2 (6 bases). CDR3 length: 13 amino acids. Germline V gives CDR1 SQVTM, CDR2 ANQGSEA. V gave up 4 bases and J gave up 4 bases, with 14 bases separating them.

This clone was counted once. The chain employs TRBV5-1 and TRBJ1-3, with D possibly being TRBD1 (5 bases). The CDR3 extends over 16 amino acids. From germline, CDR1 is SGHRS and CDR2 YFSETQ. Trimming took off 0 bases at V and 4 bases at J, with 14 bases between the two ends. CDR3 DNA: TGCGCCAGCAGCTTGGAAGTCGGGGGGTCGGGAAACACCATATATTTT. This gives the protein CASSLEVGGSGNTIYF.